This TCR beta chain was sequenced for a study of cytomegalovirus exposure and HLA in healthy donors. Study observations and caveats: It was in a later analysis that TCR association rates were seen to vary by HLA locus, highest for DRB1 and lowest for HLA-C. Information on immune exposure was restricted to one variable (CMV serostatus). Presence/absence results assume similar sequencing depth per donor, which may not hold.

The PCR employed 60 Vbeta primers together with 13 Jbeta primers. The protocol was immunoSEQ multiplex PCR, while the TCRdb copy is restricted to in-frame clones and leaves out a portion. The sample has fewer than 200,000 clones, around 76% seen once. A remark on this clone: The antigen is not known.

V was shortened by 5 bases and J by 4 bases, with 16 bases between the two germline ends. The CDR3 spans 15 residues. Germline values: CDR1 SGHDT, CDR2 YYEEEE. The TCR sequence derives from a man aged 60-69 years in good health and CMV-seronegative. The sample comprised PBMCs. The chain employs TRBV5-6 and TRBJ1-5, with no clear D. CDR3 loop: CASSLTRGVNQPQHF. The CDR3 DNA reads TGTGCCAGCAGTCTAACTCGCGGGGTTAATCAGCCCCAGCATTTT.